The subject of this entry is one TCR beta chain. CDR1 is WSHSY, CDR2 SAAADI, per germline. V lost 8 bases and J lost 0; bases outside the gene matches: 6. The CDR3 covers 14 residues. The entry originates in a study of T cell clonotyping in hematopoietic cell transplantation. Clones were read by immunoSEQ multiplex PCR, and TCRdb kept only the in-frame ones, dropping some. The repertoire has roughly 23,000 clones, approximately 87% of them found once; the top ten carry about 3.7%. Time point described: recipient sample about 28 days before transplant, after cytoreduction. The sequence was collected from a man younger than 35 with biphenotypic leukemia. Some clones in this sample may be carry-over from other donors' samples. V and J are TRBV10-2 and TRBJ2-7; TRBD1 agrees at 8 bases. Sample: peripheral blood mononuclear cells, taken before stem cell transplant. The CDR3 sequence: CASGDRGSSYEQYF. CDR3 DNA: TGCGCCAGCGGAGACAGGGGATCCTCCTACGAGCAGTACTTC.